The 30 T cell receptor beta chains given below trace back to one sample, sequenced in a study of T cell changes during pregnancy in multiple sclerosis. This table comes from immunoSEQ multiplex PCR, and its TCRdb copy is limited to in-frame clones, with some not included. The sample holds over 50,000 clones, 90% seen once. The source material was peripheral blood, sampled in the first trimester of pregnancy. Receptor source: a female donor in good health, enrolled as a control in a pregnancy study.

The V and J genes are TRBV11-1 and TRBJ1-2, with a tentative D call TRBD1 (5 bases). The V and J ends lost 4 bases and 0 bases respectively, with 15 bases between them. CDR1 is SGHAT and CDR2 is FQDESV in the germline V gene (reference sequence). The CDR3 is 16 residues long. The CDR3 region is CASSSNSGPANYGYTF. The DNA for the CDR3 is TGTGCCAGCAGCTCGAATTCAGGGCCTGCTAACTATGGCTACACCTTC.

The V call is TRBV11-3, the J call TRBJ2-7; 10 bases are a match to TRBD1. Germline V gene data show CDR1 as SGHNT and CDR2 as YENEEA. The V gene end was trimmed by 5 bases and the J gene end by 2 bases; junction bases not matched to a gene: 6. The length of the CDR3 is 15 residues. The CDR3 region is CASSPAGTGAYEQYF. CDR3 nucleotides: TGTGCCAGCAGCCCCGCCGGGACAGGGGCCTACGAGCAGTACTTC.

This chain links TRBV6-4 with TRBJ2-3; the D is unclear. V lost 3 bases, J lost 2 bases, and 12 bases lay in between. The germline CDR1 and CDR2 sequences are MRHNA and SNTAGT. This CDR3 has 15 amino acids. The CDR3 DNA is TGTGCCAGCAGTGATACCAACAGATACACAGATACGCAGTATTTT. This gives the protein CASSDTNRYTDTQYF.

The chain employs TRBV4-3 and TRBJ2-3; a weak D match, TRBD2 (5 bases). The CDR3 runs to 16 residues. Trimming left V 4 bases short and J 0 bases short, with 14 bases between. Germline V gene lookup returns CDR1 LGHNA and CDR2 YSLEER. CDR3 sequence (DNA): TGCGCCAGCAGCCTCAGGCGGACTTCTAGCACAGATACGCAGTATTTT. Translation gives CASSLRRTSSTDTQYF.

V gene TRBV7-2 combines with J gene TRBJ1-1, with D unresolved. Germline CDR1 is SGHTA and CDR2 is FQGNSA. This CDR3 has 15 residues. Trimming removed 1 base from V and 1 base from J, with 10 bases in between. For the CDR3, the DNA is TGTGCCAGCAGCTTAGAGCGTCACGGGAACACTGAAGCTTTCTTT. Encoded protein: CASSLERHGNTEAFF.

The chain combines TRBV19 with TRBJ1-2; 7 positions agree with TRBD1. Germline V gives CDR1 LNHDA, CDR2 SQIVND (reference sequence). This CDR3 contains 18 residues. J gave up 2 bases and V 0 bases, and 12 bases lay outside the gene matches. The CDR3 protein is CASSIDLTGLDGNYGYTF. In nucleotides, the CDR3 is TGTGCCAGTAGTATAGACCTGACAGGGCTGGACGGAAACTATGGCTACACCTTC.

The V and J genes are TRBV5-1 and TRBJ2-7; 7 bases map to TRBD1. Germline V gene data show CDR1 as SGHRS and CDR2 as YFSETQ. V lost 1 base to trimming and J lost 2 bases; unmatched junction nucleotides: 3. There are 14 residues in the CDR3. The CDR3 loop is CASSLLGGTYEQYF. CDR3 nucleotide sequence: TGCGCCAGCAGCTTGTTAGGGGGCACCTACGAGCAGTACTTC.

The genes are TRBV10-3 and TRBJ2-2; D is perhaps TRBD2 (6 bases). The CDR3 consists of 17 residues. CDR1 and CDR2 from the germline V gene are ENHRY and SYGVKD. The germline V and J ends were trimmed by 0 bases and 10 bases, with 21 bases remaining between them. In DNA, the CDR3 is TGTGCCATCAGTGAGTCGGAGGAGGGTCGCTATATCGAGGAGCTGTTTTTT. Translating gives CAISESEEGRYIEELFF.

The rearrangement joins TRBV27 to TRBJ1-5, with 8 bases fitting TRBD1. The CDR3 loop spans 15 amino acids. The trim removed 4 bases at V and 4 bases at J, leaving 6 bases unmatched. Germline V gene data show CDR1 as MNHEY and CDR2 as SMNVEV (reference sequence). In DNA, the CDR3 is TGTGCCAGCAGTTCCGGGACAGGAGCTAATCAGCCCCAGCATTTT. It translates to CASSSGTGANQPQHF.

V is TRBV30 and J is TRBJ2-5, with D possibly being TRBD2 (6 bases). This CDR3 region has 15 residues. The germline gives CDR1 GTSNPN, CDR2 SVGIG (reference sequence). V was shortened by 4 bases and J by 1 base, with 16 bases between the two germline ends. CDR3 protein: CAWNTLGGVQETQYF. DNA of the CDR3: TGTGCCTGGAATACCTTGGGGGGAGTCCAAGAGACCCAGTACTTC.

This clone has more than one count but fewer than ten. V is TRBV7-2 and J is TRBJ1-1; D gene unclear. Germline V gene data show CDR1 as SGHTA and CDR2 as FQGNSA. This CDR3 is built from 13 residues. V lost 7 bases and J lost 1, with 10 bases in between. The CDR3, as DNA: TGTGCCAGCATAGGCTACAGGAACACTGAAGCTTTCTTT. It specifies CASIGYRNTEAFF.

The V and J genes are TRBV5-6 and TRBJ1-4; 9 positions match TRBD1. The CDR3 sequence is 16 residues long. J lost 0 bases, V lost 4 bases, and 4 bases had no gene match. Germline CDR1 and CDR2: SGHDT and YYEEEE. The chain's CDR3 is CASSRTGVATNEKLFF. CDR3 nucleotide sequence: TGTGCCAGCAGCCGGACAGGGGTTGCAACTAATGAAAAACTGTTTTTT.

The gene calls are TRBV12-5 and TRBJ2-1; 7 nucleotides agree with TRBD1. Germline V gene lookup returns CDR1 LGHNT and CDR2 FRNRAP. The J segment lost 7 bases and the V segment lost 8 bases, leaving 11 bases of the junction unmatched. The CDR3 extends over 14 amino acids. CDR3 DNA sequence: TGTGCTAGTTCAGCACAGGGGACCGCAAATGAGCAGTTCTTC. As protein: CASSAQGTANEQFF. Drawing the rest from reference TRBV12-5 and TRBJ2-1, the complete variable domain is DARVTQTPRHKVTEMGQEVTMRCQPILGHNTVFWYRQTMMQGLELLAYFRNRAPLDDSGMPKDRFSAEMPDATLATLKIQPSEPRDSAVYFCASSAQGTANEQFFGPGTRLTVL.

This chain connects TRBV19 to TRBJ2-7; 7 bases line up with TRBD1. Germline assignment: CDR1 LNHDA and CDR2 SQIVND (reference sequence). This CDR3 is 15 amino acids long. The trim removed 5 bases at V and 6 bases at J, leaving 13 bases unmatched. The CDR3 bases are TGTGCCAGTAGTCCCCGGACAGGTAACTGGGGCGAGCAGTACTTC. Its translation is CASSPRTGNWGEQYF.

The CDR3 nucleotides are TGCGCCAGCAGCCCGGTCGCGGATTTTTCCTACGAGCAGTACTTC. This translates into CASSPVADFSYEQYF. The chain is built from TRBV5-1 and TRBJ2-7; no clear D. This CDR3 region has 15 residues. CDR1 SGHRS and CDR2 YFSETQ come from the germline V gene. V was shortened by 4 bases and J by 1 base, with 15 bases between the two germline ends.

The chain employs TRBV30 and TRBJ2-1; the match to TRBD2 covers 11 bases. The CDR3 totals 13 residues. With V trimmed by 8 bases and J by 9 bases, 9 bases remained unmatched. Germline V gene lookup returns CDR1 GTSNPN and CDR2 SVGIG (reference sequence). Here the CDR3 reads CAGSSGGAGEQFF. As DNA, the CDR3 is TGTGCCGGAAGTAGCGGGGGGGCCGGTGAGCAGTTCTTC.

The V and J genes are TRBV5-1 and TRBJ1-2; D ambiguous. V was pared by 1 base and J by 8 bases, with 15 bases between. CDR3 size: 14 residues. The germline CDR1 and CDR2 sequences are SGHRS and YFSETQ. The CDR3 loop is CASSLRVRGGGYTF. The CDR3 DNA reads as TGCGCCAGCAGCTTGCGTGTTCGGGGAGGAGGCTACACCTTC.

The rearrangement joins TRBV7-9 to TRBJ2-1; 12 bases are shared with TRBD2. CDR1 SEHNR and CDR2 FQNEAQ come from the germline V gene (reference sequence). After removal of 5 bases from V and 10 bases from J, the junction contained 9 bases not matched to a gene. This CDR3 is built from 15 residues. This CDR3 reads CASSLSSGGAGEQFF. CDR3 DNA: TGTGCCAGCAGCCTATCTAGCGGGGGGGCCGGGGAGCAGTTCTTC.

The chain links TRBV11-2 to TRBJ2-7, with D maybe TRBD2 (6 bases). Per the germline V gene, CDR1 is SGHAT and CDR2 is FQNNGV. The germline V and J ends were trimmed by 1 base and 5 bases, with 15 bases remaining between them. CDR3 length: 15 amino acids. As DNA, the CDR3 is TGTGCCAGCAGCTTAGGGTTTAGGGGAGGTGACGAGCAGTACTTC. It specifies CASSLGFRGGDEQYF.

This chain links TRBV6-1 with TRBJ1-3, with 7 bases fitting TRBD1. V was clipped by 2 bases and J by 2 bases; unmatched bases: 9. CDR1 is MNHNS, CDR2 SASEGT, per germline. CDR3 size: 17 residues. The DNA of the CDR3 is TGTGCCAGCAGTGAACCCCGGGCAGGGGGTACTGGAAACACCATATATTTT. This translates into CASSEPRAGGTGNTIYF.

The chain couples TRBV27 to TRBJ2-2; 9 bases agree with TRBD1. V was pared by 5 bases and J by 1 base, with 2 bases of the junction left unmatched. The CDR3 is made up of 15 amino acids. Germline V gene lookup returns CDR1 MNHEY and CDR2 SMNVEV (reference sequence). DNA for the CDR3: TGTGCCAGCAGTGTGGGACAGGGGAACACCGGGGAGCTGTTTTTT. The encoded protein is CASSVGQGNTGELFF.

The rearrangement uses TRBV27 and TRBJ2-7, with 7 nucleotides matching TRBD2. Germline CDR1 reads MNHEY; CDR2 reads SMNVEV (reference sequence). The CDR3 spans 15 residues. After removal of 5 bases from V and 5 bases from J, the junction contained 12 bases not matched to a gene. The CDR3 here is CASSPGTFGGNEQYF. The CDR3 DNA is TGTGCCAGCAGTCCCGGGACTTTCGGGGGGAACGAGCAGTACTTC.

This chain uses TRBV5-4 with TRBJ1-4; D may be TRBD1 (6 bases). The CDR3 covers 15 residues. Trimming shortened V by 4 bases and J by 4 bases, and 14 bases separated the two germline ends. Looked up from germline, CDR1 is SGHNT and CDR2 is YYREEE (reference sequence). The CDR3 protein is CASSTGQTSNEKLFF. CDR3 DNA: TGTGCCAGCAGCACCGGACAGACAAGTAATGAAAAACTGTTTTTT.

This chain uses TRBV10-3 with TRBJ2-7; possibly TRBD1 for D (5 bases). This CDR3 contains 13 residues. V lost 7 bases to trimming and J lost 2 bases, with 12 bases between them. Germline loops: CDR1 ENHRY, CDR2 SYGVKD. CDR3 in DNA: TGTGCCATCACCAAGTCAGGGACCTACGAGCAGTACTTC. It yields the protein CAITKSGTYEQYF.

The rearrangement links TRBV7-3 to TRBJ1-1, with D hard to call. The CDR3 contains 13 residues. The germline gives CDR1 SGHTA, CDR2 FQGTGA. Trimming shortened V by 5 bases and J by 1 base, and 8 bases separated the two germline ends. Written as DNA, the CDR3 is TGTGCCAGCAGCACCGCACAGAACACTGAAGCTTTCTTT. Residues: CASSTAQNTEAFF.

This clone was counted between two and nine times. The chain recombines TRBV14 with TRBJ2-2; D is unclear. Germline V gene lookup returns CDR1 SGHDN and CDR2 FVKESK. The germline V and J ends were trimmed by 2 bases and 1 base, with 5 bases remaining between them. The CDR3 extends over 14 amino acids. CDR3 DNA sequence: TGTGCCAGCAGCCAACCAGGGAACACCGGGGAGCTGTTTTTT. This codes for CASSQPGNTGELFF.

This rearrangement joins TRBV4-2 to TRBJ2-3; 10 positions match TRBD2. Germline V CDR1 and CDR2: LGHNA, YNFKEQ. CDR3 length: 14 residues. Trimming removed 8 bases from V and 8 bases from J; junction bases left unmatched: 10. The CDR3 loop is CASRGLAEGGTQYF. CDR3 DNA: TGTGCCAGCCGTGGACTAGCGGAAGGGGGTACGCAGTATTTT.

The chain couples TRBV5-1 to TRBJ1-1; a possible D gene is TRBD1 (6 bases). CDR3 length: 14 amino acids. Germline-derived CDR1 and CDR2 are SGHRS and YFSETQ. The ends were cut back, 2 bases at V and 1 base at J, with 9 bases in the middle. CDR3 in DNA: TGCGCCAGCAGCTTCCAGGGGTGGAACACTGAAGCTTTCTTT. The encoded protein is CASSFQGWNTEAFF.

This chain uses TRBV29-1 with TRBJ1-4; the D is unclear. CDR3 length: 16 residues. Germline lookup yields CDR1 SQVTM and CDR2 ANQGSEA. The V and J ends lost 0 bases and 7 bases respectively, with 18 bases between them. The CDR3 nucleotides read TGCAGCGTTGAAGATTATGTCGGAGGACGAGGTGAAAAACTGTTTTTT. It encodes CSVEDYVGGRGEKLFF.

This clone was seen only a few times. CDR3: CASSLDSHNYGYTF. DNA for the CDR3: TGTGCCAGCAGCTTAGACAGCCATAACTATGGCTACACCTTC. The chain has TRBV7-2 and TRBJ1-2, with D unresolved. The germline V gene has CDR1 SGHTA and CDR2 FQGNSA. This CDR3 is built from 14 residues. The V end was cut by 1 base, the J end by 1 base, with 7 bases between.